The present T cell receptor (beta chain) was sequenced within a study of T cells in localized non-small cell lung cancer. Of note for this clone: Its antigen is not known.

CDR1 is LNHDA, CDR2 SQIVND, per germline (reference sequence). Unmatched junction bases numbered 7, after V lost 7 bases and J lost 4 bases. This CDR3 spans 15 amino acids. Libraries were prepared by immunoSEQ multiplex PCR; TCRdb keeps only in-frame clonotypes and omits some of them. The table includes about 83,000 clones, approximately 80% detected once. Study observations and caveats: Longer overall survival associated with higher blood T cell density; shorter survival with higher adjacent-lung clonality.

The receptor's source is a female donor older than 55 with stage I lung adenocarcinoma. The sample was peripheral blood, taken before any cancer treatment. This sequence joins TRBV19 and TRBJ1-1, with 12 bases aligning to TRBD1. Here the CDR3 reads CASTGQGAQSTEAFF. In DNA, the CDR3 is TGTGCCAGTACGGGACAGGGGGCGCAAAGCACTGAAGCTTTCTTT.